Here is one T cell receptor beta chain with its context. Original analysis: Estimation of nucleated cell counts was performed using reference gene primer amplification. Only in-frame clones appear in the TCRdb table, and some are missing; sequencing was by immunoSEQ multiplex PCR. V and J calls and clone size come straight from that table; D and trimming were deduced from the DNA. The sample lists 65,000 to 90,000 clones; about 88% were seen once. The data were obtained in a study of blood T cell repertoires in COVID-19. Turning to the study itself: The United States, Italy and Spain supplied acute and convalescent COVID-19 samples. Sample material is recorded as cDNA or gDNA derived from T cells, B-cell-depleted T cells, or PBMCs.

The ends were cut back, 3 bases at V and 5 bases at J, with 11 bases in the middle. The CDR3 contains 12 residues. Germline V gives CDR1 DFQATT, CDR2 SNEGSKA (reference sequence). The sequenced sample consisted of peripheral blood. The origin of this receptor is a man older than 75 with acute or convalescent COVID-19. This chain uses TRBV20-1 with TRBJ2-7, with a weak D call TRBD1 (6 bases). CDR3 loop: CSASPQGDEQYF. The CDR3 coding sequence is TGCAGTGCTAGTCCACAGGGAGACGAGCAGTACTTC.